The 4 T cell receptor beta chains below were found in one sample sequenced in a study of T cell repertoires in cytomegalovirus infection. Their antigens remain unidentified. TCRdb passed the reads through MiXCR, listing each CDR3 protein once. The sample holds more than 45,000 distinct CDR3 sequences; around 20% are singletons and the top ten take around 60%. Sequencing used CD8+ T cells from cultured PBMCs, obtained from culture after CMV antigen stimulation. The receptors stem from a human donor in good health (CMV status not recorded). Some clones in this sample may be carry-over from other donors' samples.

The chain uses TRBV7-2 and TRBJ2-5, with 8 bases lining up with TRBD1. The germline CDR1 and CDR2 sequences are SGHTA and FQGNSA. V dropped 0 bases and J dropped 5; count of bases not matched to a gene: 5. The CDR3 is 15 residues long. The CDR3 sequence is CASSLAARGRETQYF. CDR3 coding DNA: TGTGCCAGCAGCTTAGCTGCCAGGGGGCGTGAGACCCAGTACTTC.

The V and J genes are TRBV7-9 and TRBJ2-6; no reliable D call. Germline V lookup: CDR1 SEHNR, CDR2 FQNEAQ (reference sequence). V lost 3 bases, J lost 0 bases, and 12 bases lay in between. The CDR3 length is 17 residues. The CDR3: CASSFPGRPSGANVLTF. The CDR3 region has the DNA TGTGCCAGCAGCTTCCCCGGACGGCCCTCTGGGGCCAACGTCCTGACTTTC.

This clonotype came up a few times. The rearrangement links TRBV11-2 to TRBJ2-1, with D perhaps matching TRBD1 (5 bases). The CDR3 is made up of 18 amino acids. Germline V gene lookup returns CDR1 SGHAT and CDR2 FQNNGV. Trimming removed 0 bases at V and 7 bases at J, with 22 bases between. CDR3 sequence (DNA): TGTGCCAGCAGCTTAGATGTCGTAAGGGTAGGGGCGCGAAATGAGCAGTTCTTC. Amino acids: CASSLDVVRVGARNEQFF.

This clonotype showed up just a few times. This chain links TRBV7-9 with TRBJ1-4, with D maybe TRBD1 (6 bases). This CDR3 contains 15 residues. The germline CDR1 and CDR2 sequences are SEHNR and FQNEAQ (reference sequence). Trimming took off 5 bases at V and 6 bases at J, with 16 bases between the two ends. The CDR3: CASSPDGGAYEKLFF. CDR3 in DNA: TGTGCCAGCAGCCCAGATGGGGGCGCGTATGAAAAACTGTTTTTT.